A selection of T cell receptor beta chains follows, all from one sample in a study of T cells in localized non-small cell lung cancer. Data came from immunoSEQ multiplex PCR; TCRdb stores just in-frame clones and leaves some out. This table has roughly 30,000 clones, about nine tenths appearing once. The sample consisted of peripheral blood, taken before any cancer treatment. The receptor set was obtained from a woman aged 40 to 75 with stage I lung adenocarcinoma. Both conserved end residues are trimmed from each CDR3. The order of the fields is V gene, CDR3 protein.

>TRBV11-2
ASTTGGETQY
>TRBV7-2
ASSLVGGRARDTQY
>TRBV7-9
ASSLGGNGYT
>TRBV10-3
AAALQANYGYT
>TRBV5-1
ASSLAAGGPDDTQY
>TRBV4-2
ASSQGTSGGETQY
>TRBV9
ASSVLAGGPADTQY
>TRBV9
ASSPGPGITFHGYT
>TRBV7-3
ASSFLGFDEQF
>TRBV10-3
AITQSGQFGEQY
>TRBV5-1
ASSLAGDGTDTQY
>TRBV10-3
AISEEGISSSPLH
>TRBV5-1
ASSLEGQGGRNEKLF
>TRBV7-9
ASSSPDSPYYNEQF
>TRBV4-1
ASSQGRGLVTDTQY
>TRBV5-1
ASSLIRDIPEAF
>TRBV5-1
ASKVQLNTEAF
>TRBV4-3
ASSQDGGISYNEQF
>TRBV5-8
ASSLEGGSYNEQF
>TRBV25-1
ASKQPGQAEAF
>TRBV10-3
AIGTGEEKLF
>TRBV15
ATSSRDRSISGGYT
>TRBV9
ASSGRLPHQETQY
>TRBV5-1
ASSWGNRGLNTGELF
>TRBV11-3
ASSTGRANYGYT
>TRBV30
AWRPGAGNTIY
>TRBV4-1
ASSQPPVRAQKRENYGYT
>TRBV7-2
ASSRDWDTQY
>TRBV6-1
ASSDQSNQPQH
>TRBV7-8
ASSLGGRGSGNTIY
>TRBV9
ASSFRGGTEAF
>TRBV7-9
ASRKGLAGGEQF
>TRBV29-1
SAVSGGRQF
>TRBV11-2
ASSLVGLGYEQY
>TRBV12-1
ASSYMWAGMSSYNSPLH
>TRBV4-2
ASSLSTSGSSYNEQF
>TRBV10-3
AISLGQGKETQY
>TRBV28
ASSFTGSHREQY
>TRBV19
ASSKTGKGAGELF
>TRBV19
ASSILDRVGSGANVLT
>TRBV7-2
ASSFLPRQATNEKLF
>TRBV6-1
ASRFQLETQY
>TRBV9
ASSPGQNYGYT
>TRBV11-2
ASSLVPGGTYNEQF
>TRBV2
ASKSLFQY
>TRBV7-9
ASNSDRTRPGYT
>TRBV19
ASSDLGTAQETQY
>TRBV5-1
ASSSGDTLNTEAF
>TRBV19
ASSVEGRGYWPQH
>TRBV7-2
ASSLAGGDSINEQF
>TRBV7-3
ASSLTRGAGFTDTQY